What follows are 29 T cell receptor beta chains derived from one specimen sequenced in a study of control samples from healthy donors and cancer patients. The repertoire was sequenced with immunoSEQ multiplex PCR; TCRdb's copy has only in-frame clones and lacks some. The data contain some 100,000 clones, about 90% of them singletons. Sequenced: blood. All receptors derive from a woman aged 45-59 years in good health.

The chain is built from TRBV15 and TRBJ2-1, with D hard to call. Germline V gene data show CDR1 as LNHNV and CDR2 as YYDKDF (reference sequence). CDR3 size: 15 residues. The germline V and J ends were trimmed by 0 bases and 2 bases, with 8 bases remaining between them. The CDR3 is CATSRDRWAYNEQFF. The CDR3 nucleotides are TGTGCCACCAGCAGAGATAGGTGGGCCTACAATGAGCAGTTCTTC.

The chain employs TRBV7-3 and TRBJ1-1; TRBD1 might be the D (5 bases). The germline CDR1 and CDR2 sequences are SGHTA and FQGTGA. The CDR3 sequence is 14 residues long. V lost 4 bases to trimming and J lost 2 bases, with 11 bases between them. The CDR3 coding sequence is TGTGCCAGCAGCTCTGACAGACGCAACACTGAAGCTTTCTTT. Its translation is CASSSDRRNTEAFF. The full variable domain, with the rest looked up from reference TRBV7-3 and TRBJ1-1, is GAGVSQTPSNKVTEKGKYVELRCDPISGHTALYWYRQSLGQGPEFLIYFQGTGAADDSGLPNDRFFAVRPEGSVSTLKIQRTERGDSAVYLCASSSDRRNTEAFFGQGTRLTVV.

This chain links TRBV12-5 with TRBJ1-2, with 8 nucleotides matching TRBD1. V lost 4 bases to trimming and J lost 3 bases; unmatched junction nucleotides: 10. Germline loops: CDR1 LGHNT, CDR2 FRNRAP. The CDR3 has 16 residues. This CDR3 is CASGSLPFRGHYGYTF. The CDR3 nucleotides read TGTGCTAGTGGTTCCCTCCCGTTCAGGGGGCACTATGGCTACACCTTC.

This clone was seen once. The gene calls are TRBV18 and TRBJ2-5; D is unclear. The CDR3 consists of 14 residues. Trimming removed 3 bases from V and 1 base from J, with 9 bases in between. Germline CDR1 and CDR2: KGHSH and LQKENI. This CDR3 is CASSPSVGQETQYF. In DNA, the CDR3 is TGTGCCAGCTCACCTTCGGTCGGCCAAGAGACCCAGTACTTC.

CDR3 nucleotides: TGTGCCAGTAGTACAGGCGCAACGGCCGTAGATGGCTACACCTTC. Translating it yields CASSTGATAVDGYTF. This chain joins TRBV19 and TRBJ1-2; D is unclear. V dropped 4 bases and J dropped 6 bases, with 18 bases sitting between them. CDR1 is LNHDA, CDR2 SQIVND, per germline (reference sequence). CDR3 length: 15 residues.

V usage is TRBV9 and J usage is TRBJ2-3, with 8 bases fitting TRBD2. The CDR3 is made up of 16 amino acids. Germline loops: CDR1 SGDLS, CDR2 YYNGEE. J was trimmed by 2 bases and V by 6 bases; bases with no gene match: 11. Written as DNA, the CDR3 is TGTGCCAGCAAGCTATGGACGGGAGGGCCCACAGATACGCAGTATTTT. It translates to CASKLWTGGPTDTQYF. Full variable domain (rest looked up from reference TRBV9 and TRBJ2-3): DSGVTQTPKHLITATGQRVTLRCSPRSGDLSVYWYQQSLDQGLQFLIQYYNGEERAKGNILERFSAQQFPDLHSELNLSSLELGDSALYFCASKLWTGGPTDTQYFGPGTRLTVL.

The chain links TRBV15 to TRBJ2-1, with D maybe TRBD1 (5 bases). CDR1 LNHNV and CDR2 YYDKDF come from the germline V gene (reference sequence). The length of the CDR3 is 17 residues. Trimming left V 5 bases short and J 1 base short, with 18 bases between. The CDR3 nucleotides are TGTGCCACCAGCGATGATCAGGGCCTTAGGTCCTACAATGAGCAGTTCTTC. It codes for CATSDDQGLRSYNEQFF.

The rearrangement links TRBV19 to TRBJ1-6; D remains unclear. Between the trimmed V and J ends, which lost 7 bases and 3 bases, there was a span of 13 bases. This CDR3 has 15 residues. Germline CDR1 reads LNHDA; CDR2 reads SQIVND (reference sequence). CDR3 sequence reads: CASIQTAGYNSPLHF. The CDR3 DNA is TGTGCCAGTATCCAGACCGCCGGCTATAATTCACCCCTCCACTTT.

The genes are TRBV7-6 and TRBJ2-5; a possible D gene is TRBD1 (5 bases). The CDR3 length is 14 residues. CDR1 and CDR2 from the germline V gene are SGHVS and FNYEAQ. Trimming shortened V by 4 bases and J by 5 bases, and 14 bases separated the two germline ends. The CDR3, as DNA: TGTGCCAGCAGCTCTCGTCGACAGTCGGAGACCCAGTACTTC. Protein product: CASSSRRQSETQYF.

The rearrangement links TRBV9 to TRBJ1-6; possibly TRBD1 for D (6 bases). With 1 base removed from V and 8 bases from J, the gap between germline ends came to 13 bases. In germline, CDR1 is SGDLS, CDR2 YYNGEE. The CDR3 consists of 15 residues. The CDR3 DNA sequence: TGTGCCAGCAGCGTACAGGGGAGGACTGATTCACCCCTCCACTTT. Amino acid sequence: CASSVQGRTDSPLHF.

The rearrangement joins TRBV19 to TRBJ2-1; the D is unclear. The germline V gene encodes CDR1 LNHDA and CDR2 SQIVND (reference sequence). This CDR3 is built from 16 residues. The V end was cut by 3 bases, the J end by 9 bases, with 21 bases between. CDR3 sequence: CASSMSTGSRLGEQFF. In DNA form, the CDR3 reads TGTGCCAGTAGTATGTCTACCGGATCCCGCCTGGGTGAGCAGTTCTTC.

The genes are TRBV7-2 and TRBJ2-3; 14 bases agree with TRBD2. The V segment lost 4 bases and the J segment 2 bases; nucleotides outside the gene matches: 8. This CDR3 spans 18 amino acids. Germline CDR1 SGHTA, CDR2 FQGNSA. The CDR3 here is CASSSQGTSGSLTDTQYF. For the CDR3, the DNA is TGTGCCAGCAGCTCTCAAGGGACTAGCGGGAGTCTCACAGATACGCAGTATTTT.

This clone was found a few times. V gene TRBV5-6 combines with J gene TRBJ1-1; 9 positions match TRBD1. V was pared by 0 bases and J by 6 bases, with 9 bases of the junction left unmatched. This CDR3 spans 16 amino acids. Per germline, CDR1 SGHDT and CDR2 YYEEEE. CDR3 protein: CASSLVGTGKGPEAFF. In DNA form, the CDR3 reads TGTGCCAGCAGCTTGGTTGGGACAGGGAAGGGCCCTGAAGCTTTCTTT.

The V and J genes are TRBV28 and TRBJ2-4; maybe TRBD2 (5 bases). The CDR3 sequence is 14 residues long. V was pared by 6 bases and J by 7 bases, with 16 bases between. Germline CDR1 is MDHEN and CDR2 is SYDVKM. The CDR3 loop reads CASSPGGWDNIQYF. The CDR3 bases are TGTGCCAGCAGCCCGGGCGGGTGGGATAACATTCAGTACTTC.

The J gene is TRBJ2-2, the V gene TRBV7-9; D unresolved. This CDR3 spans 12 amino acids. Deletions cut 3 bases from V and 7 bases from J, with 6 bases between. Germline V lookup: CDR1 SEHNR, CDR2 FQNEAQ (reference sequence). CDR3 sequence (DNA): TGTGCCAGCAGCTTTGCGGTCGGGGAGCTGTTTTTT. The encoded protein is CASSFAVGELFF. Looking up the rest from reference TRBV7-9 and TRBJ2-2 gives the full variable domain: DTGVSQNPRHKITKRGQNVTFRCDPISEHNRLYWYRQTLGQGPEFLTYFQNEAQLEKSRLLSDRFSAERPKGSFSTLEIQRTEQGDSAMYLCASSFAVGELFFGEGSRLTVL.

The sample holds a few counts of this clone. The V and J genes are TRBV7-9 and TRBJ1-3; 7 bases agree with TRBD1. The CDR3 is 16 amino acids. Trimming removed 5 bases from V and 0 bases from J; junction bases left unmatched: 7. Germline V gene data show CDR1 as SEHNR and CDR2 as FQNEAQ (reference sequence). The CDR3 DNA reads as TGTGCCAGCAGCACGAGACAGGGCCTCTCTGGAAACACCATATATTTT. This encodes CASSTRQGLSGNTIYF.

The V gene is TRBV27, the J gene TRBJ2-1; no firm D call. V was cut by 1 base and J by 2 bases, with 9 bases left in between. CDR3 length: 15 residues. The V gene's germline CDR1 is MNHEY and CDR2 SMNVEV (reference sequence). The CDR3 coding sequence is TGTGCCAGCAGTTTATTTTTGTTAGCCTACAATGAGCAGTTCTTC. This translates into CASSLFLLAYNEQFF.

The rearrangement links TRBV5-4 to TRBJ1-1; D is ambiguous. Germline assignment: CDR1 SGHNT and CDR2 YYREEE (reference sequence). This CDR3 has 13 residues. V lost 0 bases, J lost 4 bases, and 7 bases lay in between. The CDR3 DNA reads as TGTGCCAGCAGCTTGGGCCAGCTCACTGAAGCTTTCTTT. Encoded protein: CASSLGQLTEAFF.

The chain recombines TRBV4-1 with TRBJ2-2, with 9 positions matching TRBD1. V was clipped by 5 bases and J by 3 bases; unmatched bases: 10. The CDR3 has 17 residues. Germline V CDR1 and CDR2: MGHRA, YSYEKL. Here the CDR3 reads CASSTPKGQGHTGELFF. The DNA of the CDR3 is TGCGCCAGCAGCACCCCGAAGGGACAGGGACACACCGGGGAGCTGTTTTTT.

The rearrangement links TRBV7-9 to TRBJ2-5; perhaps TRBD2 as D (5 bases). V dropped 7 bases and J dropped 4 bases, with 16 bases sitting between them. The CDR3 is made up of 14 amino acids. Germline V gene lookup returns CDR1 SEHNR and CDR2 FQNEAQ (reference sequence). The CDR3 sequence is CASIGSQGGETQYF. CDR3 coding DNA: TGTGCCAGCATTGGTAGCCAAGGAGGAGAGACCCAGTACTTC. Complete variable domain (other parts from reference TRBV7-9 and TRBJ2-5): DTGVSQNPRHKITKRGQNVTFRCDPISEHNRLYWYRQTLGQGPEFLTYFQNEAQLEKSRLLSDRFSAERPKGSFSTLEIQRTEQGDSAMYLCASIGSQGGETQYFGPGTRLLVL.

The chain uses TRBV5-6 and TRBJ1-1; D unclear. Trimming cost V 5 bases and J 0 bases, with 14 bases left between them. Germline CDR1 is SGHDT and CDR2 is YYEEEE. The CDR3 is 15 amino acids. CDR3 region: CASSMAGRMNTEAFF. Here the CDR3 DNA reads TGTGCCAGCAGTATGGCAGGCCGAATGAACACTGAAGCTTTCTTT.

This rearrangement joins TRBV19 to TRBJ1-1; D gene ambiguous. Trimming left V 6 bases short and J 1 base short, with 18 bases between. CDR1 is LNHDA and CDR2 is SQIVND in the germline V gene (reference sequence). This CDR3 is built from 16 residues. The CDR3 spells CASRSPGGVGNTEAFF. DNA for the CDR3: TGTGCCAGTAGATCCCCGGGCGGCGTCGGGAACACTGAAGCTTTCTTT.

V gene TRBV11-2 combines with J gene TRBJ1-2; D is uncertain. V was pared by 6 bases and J by 4 bases, with 18 bases between. The germline CDR1 and CDR2 sequences are SGHAT and FQNNGV. The CDR3 extends over 15 amino acids. The CDR3 sequence is CASRRPGSSGYGYTF. The CDR3 bases are TGTGCCAGCAGGCGTCCAGGAAGTTCGGGCTATGGCTACACCTTC.

The rearrangement joins TRBV7-2 to TRBJ1-4; tentatively, D is TRBD1 (6 bases). Germline V gives CDR1 SGHTA, CDR2 FQGNSA. The CDR3 extends over 14 amino acids. V was shortened by 5 bases and J by 5 bases, with 12 bases between the two germline ends. The CDR3 coding sequence is TGTGCCAGCAGCCAGGGGCAGATAAATGAAAAACTGTTTTTT. It codes for CASSQGQINEKLFF.

This chain connects TRBV4-1 to TRBJ1-1; the match to TRBD1 covers 11 bases. Germline lookup yields CDR1 MGHRA and CDR2 YSYEKL. V gave up 3 bases and J gave up 8 bases; unmatched junction bases: 8. CDR3 length: 15 amino acids. Here the CDR3 DNA reads TGCGCCAGCAGCCATCCCGGACAGGGGGCTGGGGAAGCTTTCTTT. This translates into CASSHPGQGAGEAFF.

A single count supports this clone. J is TRBJ2-7 and V is TRBV5-1, with D possibly TRBD1 on 6 matching bases. V was trimmed by 1 base and J by 8 bases, leaving 19 bases between them. Germline V gene sequence: CDR1 SGHRS, CDR2 YFSETQ. The CDR3 totals 15 residues. The CDR3 here is CASSLTERRTAQQYF. CDR3 nucleotide sequence: TGCGCCAGCAGCTTGACAGAGCGTCGGACAGCGCAGCAGTACTTC.

The chain recombines TRBV9 with TRBJ2-7, with D perhaps being TRBD1 or TRBD2 (6 bases each). The V gene lost 5 bases and the J gene lost 0 bases, with 12 bases spanning the gap. The CDR3 extends over 14 amino acids. Germline CDR1 is SGDLS and CDR2 is YYNGEE. CDR3 in DNA: TGTGCCAGCAGTGAGGGGGGTACCTCCTACGAGCAGTACTTC. Residues: CASSEGGTSYEQYF.

V usage is TRBV12-5 and J usage is TRBJ2-1; D is tentatively TRBD1 or TRBD2 (5 bases each). The germline V and J ends were trimmed by 7 bases and 14 bases, with 15 bases remaining between them. Per germline, CDR1 LGHNT and CDR2 FRNRAP. The CDR3 contains 11 residues. The CDR3, as DNA: TGTGCTAGTGCGAACCGGGACGGTGAGTTCTTC. Translated: CASANRDGEFF.

This clone appeared once. The chain combines TRBV7-3 with TRBJ2-2, with 8 bases aligning to TRBD2. The germline CDR1 and CDR2 sequences are SGHTA and FQGTGA. This CDR3 comprises 15 residues. V gave up 0 bases and J gave up 6 bases; unmatched junction bases: 3. CDR3 protein: CASSLTSGNPGELFF. CDR3 bases: TGTGCCAGCAGCTTAACTAGCGGGAATCCCGGGGAGCTGTTTTTT.